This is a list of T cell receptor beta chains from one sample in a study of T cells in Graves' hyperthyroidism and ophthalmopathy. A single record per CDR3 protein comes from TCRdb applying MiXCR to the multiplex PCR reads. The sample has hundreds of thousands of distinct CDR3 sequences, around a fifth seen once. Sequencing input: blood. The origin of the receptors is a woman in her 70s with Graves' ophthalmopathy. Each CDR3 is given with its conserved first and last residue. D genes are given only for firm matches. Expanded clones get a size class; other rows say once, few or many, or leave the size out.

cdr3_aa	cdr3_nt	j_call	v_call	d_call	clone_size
CASSQDWTSGKETQYF	TGTGCCAGCAGCCAAGATTGGACTAGCGGGAAGGAGACCCAGTACTTC	TRBJ2-5	TRBV2	TRBD2	.
CASSFTRGGNGRVQFF	TGTGCCAGCAGCTTCACAAGAGGGGGGAATGGGAGAGTGCAGTTCTTC	TRBJ2-1	TRBV7-9	.	.
CASTILRGFHQPQHF	TGTGCCAGTACTATACTCCGGGGTTTCCATCAGCCCCAGCATTTT	TRBJ1-5	TRBV19	.	.
CASRNTAGGLSFF	TGTGCCAGCAGGAACACCGCAGGGGGACTGTCTTTCTTT	TRBJ1-1	TRBV27	TRBD1	.
CASSFDRQEQFF	TGTGCCAGCAGCTTCGACAGGCAGGAGCAGTTCTTC	TRBJ2-1	TRBV7-2	.	few
CSAELRSPYNEQFF	TGCAGTGCGGAGCTTCGCAGTCCCTACAATGAGCAGTTCTTC	TRBJ2-1	TRBV20-1	.	.
CASSQGLALEQYF	TGTGCCAGCAGTCAAGGACTAGCGTTGGAGCAGTACTTC	TRBJ2-7	TRBV7-2	TRBD2	.
CASSLLAGITEAFF	TGTGCCAGCAGCTTACTTGCAGGGATCACTGAAGCTTTCTTT	TRBJ1-1	TRBV11-2	.	many
CASTHRDQGAEAFF	TGTGCCAGCACCCACCGAGATCAGGGCGCTGAAGCTTTCTTT	TRBJ1-1	TRBV3-1	.	few
CASSVGGQIDYNEQFF	TGTGCCAGCAGCGTAGGAGGTCAAATAGATTACAATGAGCAGTTCTTC	TRBJ2-1	TRBV9	.	few
CASSQAGMGSNQPQHF	TGCGCCAGCAGCCAAGCAGGGATGGGGAGCAATCAGCCCCAGCATTTT	TRBJ1-5	TRBV4-1	.	few
CASRPFQGYNQPQHF	TGTGCCAGCAGACCTTTTCAGGGGTACAATCAGCCCCAGCATTTT	TRBJ1-5	TRBV6-1	.	few
CASSEAGETQYF	TGTGCCAGCAGTGAAGCGGGGGAGACCCAGTACTTC	TRBJ2-5	TRBV3-1	TRBD2	.
CASSNYLADQETQYF	TGTGCCAGCAGTAACTACCTAGCGGACCAAGAGACCCAGTACTTC	TRBJ2-5	TRBV6-2/TRBV6-3	TRBD2	.
CASSLDSFQPQHF	TGTGCCAGCAGCTTAGACAGCTTTCAGCCCCAGCATTTT	TRBJ1-5	TRBV7-9	.	few
CASSDRQVYNEQFF	TGTGCCAGCAGTGATCGGCAGGTATACAATGAGCAGTTCTTC	TRBJ2-1	TRBV28	.	few
CASSHDAGASTGELFF	TGTGCCAGCAGTCACGACGCGGGAGCGAGCACCGGGGAGCTGTTTTTT	TRBJ2-2	TRBV12-3/TRBV12-4	TRBD2	many
CASSSGQYLNYGYTF	TGTGCCAGCAGCTCAGGACAGTACCTTAACTATGGCTACACCTTC	TRBJ1-2	TRBV5-6	.	many
CASSPDRGISYNEQFF	TGTGCCAGCAGCCCGGACAGGGGGATCTCCTACAATGAGCAGTTCTTC	TRBJ2-1	TRBV27	TRBD1	few
CASSQSWRPNTEAFF	TGTGCCAGCAGCCAATCGTGGAGGCCGAACACTGAAGCTTTCTTT	TRBJ1-1	TRBV11-3	.	.
CASSPPPSSGRGTQYF	TGTGCCAGCAGCCCTCCCCCCTCCAGCGGGAGAGGGACCCAGTACTTC	TRBJ2-5	TRBV3-1	TRBD2	many
CASSSSKETQYF	TGTGCCAGCAGTTCCTCGAAAGAGACCCAGTACTTC	TRBJ2-5	TRBV12-3/TRBV12-4	.	many
CASTLYRGNTGELFF	TGTGCCAGCACGCTTTACAGGGGGAACACCGGGGAGCTGTTTTTT	TRBJ2-2	TRBV6-1	TRBD1	many
CASSWAGPSSYEQYF	TGCGCCAGCAGCTGGGCAGGGCCGAGCTCCTACGAGCAGTACTTC	TRBJ2-7	TRBV5-1	.	.
CASRAPAYNEQFF	TGTGCCAGCCGAGCCCCGGCTTACAATGAGCAGTTCTTC	TRBJ2-1	TRBV19	.	few
CASSDRYRGTEAFF	TGTGCCAGCAGTGACCGCTACAGAGGCACTGAAGCTTTCTTT	TRBJ1-1	TRBV6-1	.	few
CSARDGGNTEAFF	TGCAGTGCTAGAGATGGTGGGAACACTGAAGCTTTCTTT	TRBJ1-1	TRBV20-1	.	many
CASSPRGLAGGVGSYEQYF	TGTGCCAGCAGCCCCCGCGGGCTAGCGGGGGGGGTGGGCTCCTACGAGCAGTACTTC	TRBJ2-7	TRBV27	TRBD2	once
CASSLPPSAREQFF	TGTGCCAGCAGCTTACCCCCTAGCGCGCGTGAGCAGTTCTTC	TRBJ2-1	TRBV11-3	.	.
CATSAQGRPNNEQFF	TGTGCCACCAGTGCACAGGGAAGACCCAACAATGAGCAGTTCTTC	TRBJ2-1	TRBV24-1	.	few
CASSFRSLNTEAFF	TGTGCCAGCAGCTTTCGATCCTTGAACACTGAAGCTTTCTTT	TRBJ1-1	TRBV11-1	.	many
CARLANLSTDTQYF	TGTGCCAGGCTAGCAAACCTTAGCACAGATACGCAGTATTTT	TRBJ2-3	TRBV12-3/TRBV12-4	.	.
CASSLRGTLYNEQFF	TGTGCCAGCAGCTTACGCGGGACGCTCTACAATGAGCAGTTCTTC	TRBJ2-1	TRBV11-2	.	few
CASSHRQGGSSPLHF	TGTGCCAGCAGCCATCGACAGGGAGGTAGTTCACCCCTCCACTTT	TRBJ1-6	TRBV7-9	TRBD1	.
CASSTPGTGVGNTIYF	TGTGCCAGCAGTACTCCCGGGACAGGGGTAGGAAACACCATATATTTT	TRBJ1-3	TRBV12-3/TRBV12-4	TRBD1	many
CASSPTDLNQPQHF	TGTGCCAGCTCACCCACGGACCTTAATCAGCCCCAGCATTTT	TRBJ1-5	TRBV18	.	few
CSAPALGQGSHEQYF	TGCAGTGCACCGGCTCTGGGACAGGGAAGCCACGAGCAGTACTTC	TRBJ2-7	TRBV20-1	TRBD1	once
CASGQGSTQEQYF	TGTGCCAGCGGGCAGGGAAGTACGCAGGAGCAGTACTTC	TRBJ2-7	TRBV2	.	many
CAWSVQFTDTQYF	TGTGCCTGGAGTGTACAGTTCACAGATACGCAGTATTTT	TRBJ2-3	TRBV30	.	.
CASSLGDREGGGAFF	TGCGCCAGCAGCCTCGGGGACAGGGAAGGAGGAGGAGCTTTCTTT	TRBJ1-1	TRBV4-1	TRBD1	.
CASSYGQGRNEQFF	TGTGCCAGCAGCTACGGACAGGGTCGAAATGAGCAGTTCTTC	TRBJ2-1	TRBV3-1	TRBD1	many
CASSFRENYEQYF	TGTGCCAGCAGCTTTCGCGAGAACTACGAGCAGTACTTC	TRBJ2-7	TRBV7-2	.	few
CASSPLTGLNRPQHF	TGTGCCAGCAGCCCATTGACAGGTCTCAATCGGCCCCAGCATTTT	TRBJ1-5	TRBV11-2	.	.
CAITGLGGELFF	TGTGCCATCACAGGTCTCGGCGGGGAGCTGTTTTTT	TRBJ2-2	TRBV10-3	.	.
CASSLLPAGLNTGELFF	TGTGCCAGCAGTTTATTACCGGCAGGACTAAACACCGGGGAGCTGTTTTTT	TRBJ2-2	TRBV27	.	.
CASSMGQGVIKPQHF	TGTGCCAGTAGTATGGGACAGGGGGTTATTAAGCCCCAGCATTTT	TRBJ1-5	TRBV19	TRBD1	.
CASRIGDTVANQPQHF	TGTGCCAGTAGGATAGGGGACACGGTGGCGAATCAGCCCCAGCATTTT	TRBJ1-5	TRBV19	.	.
CASSHPGQGWQETQYF	TGTGCCAGCAGCCATCCGGGACAGGGGTGGCAAGAGACCCAGTACTTC	TRBJ2-5	TRBV11-2	TRBD1	once
CATSRDTQGRQYF	TGTGCCACCAGCAGAGATACCCAGGGGAGGCAGTACTTC	TRBJ2-7	TRBV15	.	few
CASSRAYSSYEQYF	TGTGCCAGCAGTCGAGCGTATAGCTCCTACGAGCAGTACTTC	TRBJ2-7	TRBV6-1	.	.
CASSLGTGGDQPQHF	TGCGCCAGCAGCTTGGGAACGGGAGGGGATCAGCCCCAGCATTTT	TRBJ1-5	TRBV5-1	.	few
CASNQGTMNTEAFF	TGTGCCAGTAATCAGGGGACGATGAACACTGAAGCTTTCTTT	TRBJ1-1	TRBV6-1	.	few
CASRTGTVNEKLFF	TGTGCCAGTAGAACCGGGACGGTTAATGAAAAACTGTTTTTT	TRBJ1-4	TRBV19	.	few
CAVPWADTQYF	TGTGCCGTCCCATGGGCAGATACGCAGTATTTT	TRBJ2-3	TRBV6-1	.	.
CASSFIGAGDSTDTQYF	TGTGCCAGCAGTTTTATTGGGGCGGGGGATAGCACAGATACGCAGTATTTT	TRBJ2-3	TRBV28	TRBD2	many
CAWGSGRFVRNEQFF	TGTGCCTGGGGTAGCGGGCGCTTCGTTCGCAATGAGCAGTTCTTC	TRBJ2-1	TRBV30	TRBD2	.
CSARGETGARTDTQYF	TGCAGTGCTAGAGGGGAGACAGGGGCTCGGACAGATACGCAGTATTTT	TRBJ2-3	TRBV20-1	TRBD1	.
CASSSVAGNEQFF	TGTGCCAGCAGCTCGGTAGCAGGCAATGAGCAGTTCTTC	TRBJ2-1	TRBV11-2	.	many
CASSPSGGLANTGELFF	TGCGCCAGCAGTCCTAGCGGGGGTCTCGCGAACACCGGGGAGCTGTTTTTT	TRBJ2-2	TRBV10-1	TRBD2	.